One and the same sample provided the 32 T cell receptor beta chains below, sequenced in a study of T cell changes during pregnancy in multiple sclerosis. Produced via immunoSEQ multiplex PCR; TCRdb's table is partial and in-frame only. Among 40,000 to 45,000 clones, approximately 92% were seen once, and the ten largest hold approximately 1.2%. Sequencing input: peripheral blood. The receptors shown here come from a female donor with multiple sclerosis, enrolled in a pregnancy study.

The chain links TRBV2 to TRBJ2-3; a possible D gene is TRBD1 (6 bases). The CDR3 contains 14 residues. Trimming removed 4 bases from V and 2 bases from J, with 10 bases in between. Germline CDR1 reads SNHLY; CDR2 reads FYNNEI. The chain's CDR3 is CASSVQGPTDTQYF. Written as DNA, the CDR3 is TGTGCCAGCAGTGTACAGGGACCCACAGATACGCAGTATTTT.

This clone was observed once. CDR3 DNA sequence: TGTGCCAGCAGTTTGCGGGGATTGGTCGCTTTCTTT. Its protein product is CASSLRGLVAFF. This rearrangement joins TRBV28 to TRBJ1-1, with D unresolved. The ends were cut back, 3 bases at V and 11 bases at J, with 13 bases in the middle. The CDR3 sequence is 12 residues long. CDR1 and CDR2 from the germline V gene are MDHEN and SYDVKM.

This clone appeared once. The CDR3 spells CASSLLGTSYGYTF. The CDR3 bases are TGTGCCAGCAGCTTATTGGGCACGTCCTATGGCTACACCTTC. The chain recombines TRBV11-2 with TRBJ1-2; no clear D gene. The germline V gene encodes CDR1 SGHAT and CDR2 FQNNGV. V dropped 2 bases and J dropped 4 bases, with 11 bases sitting between them. CDR3 size: 14 residues.

The rearrangement joins TRBV5-4 to TRBJ1-1; D is unresolved. CDR3 size: 12 residues. V gave up 0 bases and J gave up 6 bases, with 6 bases separating them. Germline V gives CDR1 SGHNT, CDR2 YYREEE (reference sequence). CDR3 DNA sequence: TGTGCCAGCAGCTTGGGCGTAGCTGAAGCTTTCTTT. Amino acid sequence: CASSLGVAEAFF.

The rearrangement links TRBV6-4 to TRBJ2-2; TRBD2 matches 14 bases. Per germline, CDR1 MRHNA and CDR2 SNTAGT. The ends lost 5 bases at V and 4 bases at J; junction bases unmatched: 9. This CDR3 is 18 amino acids long. The CDR3 reads CASSPGTSGSFATGELFF. The CDR3 coding sequence is TGTGCCAGCAGTCCCGGGACTAGCGGGAGTTTTGCCACCGGGGAGCTGTTTTTT.

The chain uses TRBV5-1 and TRBJ2-5, with D perhaps assigned TRBD1 or TRBD2 (7 bases each). The CDR3 is 17 amino acids. CDR1 SGHRS and CDR2 YFSETQ come from the germline V gene. Trimming removed 4 bases from V and 1 base from J, with 20 bases in between. This CDR3 reads CASSRRAGGLSQETQYF. The CDR3, as DNA: TGCGCCAGCAGCCGGAGGGCAGGGGGACTATCCCAAGAGACCCAGTACTTC.

V is TRBV19 and J is TRBJ2-7; 8 bases align to TRBD1. From germline, CDR1 is LNHDA and CDR2 SQIVND (reference sequence). This CDR3 contains 15 residues. V dropped 5 bases and J dropped 3; count of bases not matched to a gene: 9. CDR3 loop: CASSWGGQGNYEQYF. The CDR3 DNA follows: TGTGCCAGTAGTTGGGGTGGACAGGGCAACTACGAGCAGTACTTC.

A few counts support this clone. The chain links TRBV11-2 to TRBJ2-1, with D unclear. Germline CDR1 is SGHAT and CDR2 is FQNNGV. This CDR3 is 14 amino acids long. Deletions cut 6 bases from V and 1 base from J, with 10 bases between. CDR3 in DNA: TGTGCCAGCAGGGAGACCGGTTCCTACAATGAGCAGTTCTTC. Its translation: CASRETGSYNEQFF.

This clone is a singleton in its sample. This rearrangement joins TRBV6-5 to TRBJ2-1; no definite D call. In germline, CDR1 is MNHEY, CDR2 SVGAGI. The CDR3 runs to 14 residues. V dropped 5 bases and J dropped 3 bases, with 11 bases sitting between them. CDR3 amino acids: CASSPGGLYNEQFF. CDR3 bases: TGTGCCAGCAGTCCTGGCGGCCTCTACAATGAGCAGTTCTTC.

This clone has a single count. The J gene is TRBJ1-5, the V gene TRBV30; 7 nucleotides match TRBD1. With V trimmed by 2 bases and J by 5 bases, 6 bases remained unmatched. The CDR3 spans 14 residues. Germline V gene data show CDR1 as GTSNPN and CDR2 as SVGIG (reference sequence). CDR3 protein: CAWSQGTAYQPQHF. The CDR3 bases are TGTGCCTGGAGTCAAGGGACAGCCTATCAGCCCCAGCATTTT.

The rearrangement links TRBV7-9 to TRBJ2-1; 9 bases fit TRBD2. V dropped 7 bases and J dropped 9; count of bases not matched to a gene: 10. The CDR3 loop spans 14 amino acids. Germline V lookup: CDR1 SEHNR, CDR2 FQNEAQ (reference sequence). DNA for the CDR3: TGTGCCAGCACCCTGACTAGCGGTGGGGGTGAGCAGTTCTTC. It translates to CASTLTSGGGEQFF. Looking up the rest from reference TRBV7-9 and TRBJ2-1 gives the full variable domain: DTGVSQNPRHKITKRGQNVTFRCDPISEHNRLYWYRQTLGQGPEFLTYFQNEAQLEKSRLLSDRFSAERPKGSFSTLEIQRTEQGDSAMYLCASTLTSGGGEQFFGPGTRLTVL.

This chain joins TRBV4-1 and TRBJ1-1, with D possibly matching TRBD1 (5 bases). The CDR3 covers 13 residues. Germline-derived CDR1 and CDR2 are MGHRA and YSYEKL. V was pared by 6 bases and J by 0 bases, with 8 bases between. CDR3 DNA sequence: TGCGCCAGCAGAGGACAAATGAACACTGAAGCTTTCTTT. Translating gives CASRGQMNTEAFF.

The sample holds one count of this clone. The chain has TRBV27 and TRBJ2-3, with TRBD1 identical over 7 bases. The length of the CDR3 is 15 residues. V shed 5 bases and J 2 bases; nucleotides not matched to a gene: 7. Germline V gives CDR1 MNHEY, CDR2 SMNVEV (reference sequence). The CDR3 loop is CASSPSRGITDTQYF. CDR3 DNA: TGTGCCAGCAGTCCCTCCAGGGGGATCACAGATACGCAGTATTTT.

Concerning this clone: The sample contains more than one DNA sequence encoding this CDR3. The genes are TRBV5-1 and TRBJ1-1, with D unresolved. With 0 bases removed from V and 0 bases from J, the gap between germline ends came to 3 bases. The CDR3 runs 13 residues. Looked up from germline, CDR1 is SGHRS and CDR2 is YFSETQ. CDR3 coding DNA: TGCGCCAGCAGCTTGGAGGTGAACACTGAAGCTTTCTTT. Its protein product is CASSLEVNTEAFF. The full variable domain, its missing parts supplied by reference TRBV5-1 and TRBJ1-1, is KAGVTQTPRYLIKTRGQQVTLSCSPISGHRSVSWYQQTPGQGLQFLFEYFSETQRNKGNFPGRFSGRQFSNSRSEMNVSTLELGDSALYLCASSLEVNTEAFFGQGTRLTVV.

In its sample, this clone was seen a few times. The V call is TRBV19, the J call TRBJ1-2, with TRBD1 matching 9 bases. The CDR3 has 14 residues. V was clipped by 7 bases and J by 6 bases; unmatched bases: 9. The germline CDR1 and CDR2 sequences are LNHDA and SQIVND (reference sequence). The CDR3 nucleotides read TGTGCCAGTACCACCCGGGGGACAGGGAATGGCTACACCTTC. It encodes CASTTRGTGNGYTF.

J is TRBJ2-1 and V is TRBV27; 8 bases agree with TRBD1. CDR1 is MNHEY and CDR2 is SMNVEV in the germline V gene (reference sequence). This CDR3 comprises 16 residues. The V and J ends lost 7 bases and 9 bases, in that order; junction bases with no gene match: 17. The CDR3 sequence: CASTHTPPDRGIEQFF. The CDR3 DNA is TGTGCCAGCACTCACACCCCCCCAGACAGGGGAATTGAGCAGTTCTTC.

The chain carries TRBV28 and TRBJ2-4; 12 bases are a match to TRBD2. Unmatched junction bases numbered 12, after V lost 6 bases and J lost 6 bases. The CDR3 totals 17 residues. Germline V gene data show CDR1 as MDHEN and CDR2 as SYDVKM. The CDR3 region has the DNA TGTGCCAGCAGCCCCTCCCGACTAGCGGGAGTTACAAACATTCAGTACTTC. Translating gives CASSPSRLAGVTNIQYF.

V is TRBV27 and J is TRBJ1-5; D gene unclear. The CDR3 sequence is 13 residues long. Trimming took 3 bases from V and 10 from J, leaving 13 bases between them. Per germline, CDR1 MNHEY and CDR2 SMNVEV (reference sequence). The CDR3 DNA sequence: TGTGCCAGCAGTTTCGCGGGAACCTATCCCCAGCATTTT. It is translated as CASSFAGTYPQHF.

This clone was seen once. J is TRBJ1-5 and V is TRBV7-2, with a possible D match to TRBD1 (5 bases). The V end lost 5 bases, the J end lost 6 bases, and 23 bases lay between the germline ends. The CDR3 length is 17 residues. Germline V gene sequence: CDR1 SGHTA, CDR2 FQGNSA. The DNA of the CDR3 is TGTGCCAGCAGCCCGCGGACCGGGGACCGACCCGCTCAGCCCCAGCATTTT. Encoded protein: CASSPRTGDRPAQPQHF.

This clone was counted between two and nine times. This chain joins TRBV7-9 and TRBJ1-4, with D unclear. Trimming left V 1 base short and J 0 bases short, with 12 bases between. CDR3 length: 17 residues. The germline gives CDR1 SEHNR, CDR2 FQNEAQ (reference sequence). The CDR3 DNA is TGTGCCAGCAGCTTAGACCCACCCGGGGCAACTAATGAAAAACTGTTTTTT. Encoded protein: CASSLDPPGATNEKLFF. The whole variable domain, filled in from reference TRBV7-9 and TRBJ1-4, reads DTGVSQNPRHKITKRGQNVTFRCDPISEHNRLYWYRQTLGQGPEFLTYFQNEAQLEKSRLLSDRFSAERPKGSFSTLEIQRTEQGDSAMYLCASSLDPPGATNEKLFFGSGTQLSVL.

The DNA of the CDR3 is TGTGCCAGTAGTATATACGGATCTTCCTACGAGCAGTACTTC. Its protein is CASSIYGSSYEQYF. This chain links TRBV19 with TRBJ2-7; no definite D call. The germline V gene encodes CDR1 LNHDA and CDR2 SQIVND (reference sequence). This CDR3 region has 14 residues. V shed 2 bases and J shed 1 base, with 9 bases lying between them.

This chain joins TRBV6-4 and TRBJ2-3; D is undetermined. The germline V gene has CDR1 MRHNA and CDR2 SNTAGT. CDR3 size: 15 residues. V was cut by 3 bases and J by 3 bases, with 13 bases left in between. CDR3 DNA sequence: TGTGCCAGCAGTGAGGCGGTGGGTGGAACAGATACGCAGTATTTT. It encodes CASSEAVGGTDTQYF.

The V gene is TRBV29-1, the J gene TRBJ2-2, with D possibly matching TRBD2 (5 bases). The V end lost 3 bases, the J end lost 6 bases, and 8 bases lay between the germline ends. The CDR3 runs to 12 residues. Germline loops: CDR1 SQVTM, CDR2 ANQGSEA. CDR3 in amino acids: CSVDGVAGELFF. As DNA, the CDR3 is TGCAGCGTTGACGGGGTCGCCGGGGAGCTGTTTTTT.

The J gene is TRBJ2-7, the V gene TRBV15, with 8 bases fitting TRBD1. CDR3 length: 15 amino acids. Germline V gene data show CDR1 as LNHNV and CDR2 as YYDKDF (reference sequence). Unmatched junction bases numbered 6, after V lost 1 base and J lost 4 bases. The CDR3 sequence: CATSRGPRGQYEQYF. For the CDR3, the DNA is TGTGCCACCAGCAGAGGCCCCAGGGGGCAGTACGAGCAGTACTTC. The full variable domain, completed using reference TRBV15 and TRBJ2-7, is DAMVIQNPRYQVTQFGKPVTLSCSQTLNHNVMYWYQQKSSQAPKLLFHYYDKDFNNEADTPDNFQSRRPNTSFCFLDIRSPGLGDTAMYLCATSRGPRGQYEQYFGPGTRLTVT.

The V gene is TRBV7-2, the J gene TRBJ2-7; 9 nucleotides match TRBD1. The germline V gene has CDR1 SGHTA and CDR2 FQGNSA. J gave up 2 bases and V 4 bases, and 9 bases lay outside the gene matches. The CDR3 runs 16 residues. The DNA for the CDR3 is TGTGCCAGCAGCTCCGCTGCGGGACAGGGCACCTACGAGCAGTACTTC. Amino acids: CASSSAAGQGTYEQYF.

The chain uses TRBV9 and TRBJ2-1; 11 bases fit TRBD2. The ends lost 0 bases at V and 8 bases at J; junction bases unmatched: 4. The CDR3 totals 15 residues. Germline V gene lookup returns CDR1 SGDLS and CDR2 YYNGEE. CDR3 region: CASSVATSGSYEQFF. The CDR3 DNA reads as TGTGCCAGCAGCGTAGCTACTAGCGGGAGCTATGAGCAGTTCTTC. The full variable domain, completed using reference TRBV9 and TRBJ2-1, is DSGVTQTPKHLITATGQRVTLRCSPRSGDLSVYWYQQSLDQGLQFLIQYYNGEERAKGNILERFSAQQFPDLHSELNLSSLELGDSALYFCASSVATSGSYEQFFGPGTRLTVL.

This CDR3 reads CASSPLRGRRNQPQHF. CDR3 bases: TGTGCCAGCAGCCCCCTCCGTGGCAGGCGGAATCAGCCCCAGCATTTT. The chain employs TRBV11-2 and TRBJ1-5; D is undetermined. Germline loops: CDR1 SGHAT, CDR2 FQNNGV. The CDR3 sequence is 16 residues long. V lost 5 bases and J 4 bases, leaving 18 bases between the germline ends. The whole variable domain, filled in from reference TRBV11-2 and TRBJ1-5, reads EAGVAQSPRYKIIEKRQSVAFWCNPISGHATLYWYQQILGQGPKLLIQFQNNGVVDDSQLPKDRFSAERLKGVDSTLKIQPAKLEDSAVYLCASSPLRGRRNQPQHFGDGTRLSIL.

This clone occurred once. V and J are TRBV5-1 and TRBJ2-7, with D hard to call. Trimming shortened V by 1 base and J by 0 bases, and 8 bases separated the two germline ends. Germline V gene sequence: CDR1 SGHRS, CDR2 YFSETQ. This CDR3 has 14 residues. The CDR3 bases are TGCGCCAGCAGCTTGAATTGGGCCTCCTACGAGCAGTACTTC. This encodes CASSLNWASYEQYF.

V gene TRBV4-1 combines with J gene TRBJ1-4; 7 bases agree with TRBD1. V lost 3 bases to trimming and J lost 0 bases; unmatched junction nucleotides: 7. The CDR3 has 17 residues. Germline V CDR1 and CDR2: MGHRA, YSYEKL. The CDR3 bases are TGCGCCAGCAGCCAGGGGGACAGTTTTGCAACTAATGAAAAACTGTTTTTT. Amino acids: CASSQGDSFATNEKLFF.

The chain employs TRBV11-2 and TRBJ2-2; tentative D call: TRBD1 (5 bases). CDR1 SGHAT and CDR2 FQNNGV come from the germline V gene. The V and J ends lost 0 bases and 6 bases respectively, with 11 bases between them. CDR3 length: 15 amino acids. The CDR3 DNA reads as TGTGCCAGCAGCTTAGAGTTCAGGGTAGCCGGGGAGCTGTTTTTT. Amino acid sequence: CASSLEFRVAGELFF.

V is TRBV28 and J is TRBJ1-2, with 7 nucleotides matching TRBD1. This CDR3 region has 14 residues. V gave up 6 bases and J gave up 6 bases; unmatched junction bases: 10. CDR1 is MDHEN, CDR2 SYDVKM, per germline. The CDR3 bases are TGTGCCAGCAGGACAGGGAGTGCGCGGAATGGCTACACCTTC. It translates to CASRTGSARNGYTF.

This rearrangement joins TRBV19 to TRBJ1-2; 9 bases agree with TRBD1. CDR3 size: 16 residues. Germline CDR1 LNHDA, CDR2 SQIVND (reference sequence). The ends lost 6 bases at V and 2 bases at J; junction bases unmatched: 10. CDR3 DNA sequence: TGTGCCAGTAGACTGACTGCGGACAGGGGAAACTATGGCTACACCTTC. Translated, it gives CASRLTADRGNYGYTF.